Below are 17 T cell receptor beta chains sequenced from a single sample in a study of OX40 agonist ivuxolimab in advanced cancers. The data were produced by immunoSEQ multiplex PCR, yet TCRdb's version contains in-frame clones alone and is incomplete. The table has approximately 84,000 clones, 94% seen once. The starting material was CD4+ or CD8+ T cells sorted from blood, obtained in a trial of the OX40 agonist ivuxolimab. All receptors come from an adult with an advanced solid tumor such as melanoma, head and neck, liver or kidney cancer.

This sequence joins TRBV27 and TRBJ2-7, with D perhaps TRBD2 (6 bases). The CDR3 runs 14 residues. The V gene lost 4 bases and the J gene lost 1 base, with 11 bases spanning the gap. CDR1 MNHEY and CDR2 SMNVEV come from the germline V gene (reference sequence). The CDR3, as DNA: TGTGCCAGCAGTTATAGCGGCAGATCCTACGAGCAGTACTTC. It translates to CASSYSGRSYEQYF.

This chain uses TRBV21-1 with TRBJ2-5; TRBD2 is taken as the D call from the table, unchecked against the DNA. TRBV21-1 is termed a pseudogene. The CDR3 runs to 20 residues. The CDR3 loop reads CASSKAPTTGLAGGQETQYF. Here the CDR3 DNA reads TGTGCCAGCAGCAAAGCGCCTACTACGGGACTAGCGGGAGGCCAAGAGACCCAGTACTTC.

Here the CDR3 DNA reads TGCGCCAGCAGCCAAGATAGCAAGGCTAGCGGGAGAACAGATACGCAGTATTTT. Its protein is CASSQDSKASGRTDTQYF. This chain connects TRBV4-1 to TRBJ2-3; 10 nucleotides match TRBD2. This CDR3 has 18 amino acids. Looked up from germline, CDR1 is MGHRA and CDR2 is YSYEKL. Trimming cost V 0 bases and J 3 bases; bases outside gene matches: 9.

This chain joins TRBV29-1 and TRBJ2-7, with D possibly matching TRBD1 (6 bases). The V end lost 2 bases, the J end lost 3 bases, and 11 bases lay between the germline ends. Looked up from germline, CDR1 is SQVTM and CDR2 is ANQGSEA. This CDR3 comprises 13 residues. The CDR3 DNA reads as TGCAGCGTTGAAACAGGGACCCGCTACGAGCAGTACTTC. Translating gives CSVETGTRYEQYF.

The chain links TRBV27 to TRBJ2-1; D unresolved. Trimming cost V 3 bases and J 0 bases, with 3 bases left between them. From germline, CDR1 is MNHEY and CDR2 SMNVEV (reference sequence). The CDR3 has 13 residues. The CDR3 here is CASSFGSYNEQFF. CDR3 DNA sequence: TGTGCCAGCAGTTTTGGCTCCTACAATGAGCAGTTCTTC.

The chain joins TRBV10-3 to TRBJ2-7; a weak D match, TRBD1 (7 bases). CDR3 length: 16 residues. The V gene's germline CDR1 is ENHRY and CDR2 SYGVKD. V lost 0 bases and J 4 bases, leaving 16 bases between the germline ends. The CDR3 DNA is TGTGCCATCAGTGAGTCTGGAGGGGGCTCGGGGTACGAGCAGTACTTC. This gives the protein CAISESGGGSGYEQYF.

The CDR3 region is CASSIGDASSYEQYF. The CDR3, as DNA: TGTGCCAGTAGTATAGGGGACGCGAGCTCCTACGAGCAGTACTTC. The V and J genes are TRBV19 and TRBJ2-7; D tentatively fits TRBD1 or TRBD2 (5 bases each). This CDR3 contains 15 residues. Germline assignment: CDR1 LNHDA and CDR2 SQIVND (reference sequence). Between the trimmed V and J ends, which lost 1 base and 0 bases, there was a span of 10 bases.

The rearrangement joins TRBV21-1 to TRBJ2-2. TRBV21-1 is designated a pseudogene. The CDR3 runs 16 residues. CDR3 residues: CASSKAQFSVTGELFF. The CDR3 region has the DNA TGTGCCAGCAGCAAAGCCCAATTTTCTGTCACCGGGGAGCTGTTTTTT.

This chain uses TRBV9 with TRBJ1-1; 7 positions match TRBD1. V shed 3 bases and J 3 bases; nucleotides not matched to a gene: 8. Germline CDR1 SGDLS, CDR2 YYNGEE. The CDR3 is made up of 15 amino acids. The CDR3 reads CASSARQGMHTEAFF. CDR3 in DNA: TGTGCCAGCAGCGCTCGACAGGGAATGCACACTGAAGCTTTCTTT.

This sequence joins TRBV7-8 and TRBJ2-7; TRBD2 agrees at 10 bases. The germline CDR1 and CDR2 sequences are SGHVS and FQNEAQ. This CDR3 has 16 amino acids. V was clipped by 0 bases and J by 2 bases; unmatched bases: 4. CDR3 amino acids: CASSLAGSGGPYEQYF. The DNA for the CDR3 is TGTGCCAGCAGCTTAGCGGGTAGCGGGGGGCCCTACGAGCAGTACTTC.

The chain has TRBV6-1 and TRBJ2-2; 11 bases are shared with TRBD1. This CDR3 has 20 residues. Germline CDR1 is MNHNS and CDR2 is SASEGT. The J segment lost 5 bases and the V segment lost 2 bases, leaving 16 bases of the junction unmatched. CDR3 in amino acids: CASSEKHGYGQGARTGELFF. The DNA of the CDR3 is TGTGCCAGCAGTGAAAAACACGGGTACGGACAGGGGGCGAGAACCGGGGAGCTGTTTTTT.

This clone was recorded only once. The gene calls are TRBV19 and TRBJ1-2; 7 nucleotides agree with TRBD1. CDR1 is LNHDA, CDR2 SQIVND, per germline (reference sequence). V was pared by 6 bases and J by 7 bases, with 8 bases of the junction left unmatched. This CDR3 comprises 13 residues. The CDR3 loop is CASSDDRVAGYTF. The CDR3 DNA sequence: TGTGCCAGTAGCGACGACAGGGTAGCTGGCTACACCTTC.

This chain uses TRBV4-1 with TRBJ2-3, with a weak D call TRBD2 (7 bases). V lost 2 bases, J lost 0 bases, and 15 bases lay in between. Germline V gene data show CDR1 as MGHRA and CDR2 as YSYEKL. The CDR3 loop spans 17 amino acids. The CDR3 DNA sequence: TGCGCCAGCAGCCAAATAGGGGGGGGCTCTAGCACAGATACGCAGTATTTT. It translates to CASSQIGGGSSTDTQYF.

This clone was recorded only once. The rearrangement links TRBV5-4 to TRBJ2-5; TRBD2 aligns across 11 bases. The V gene end was trimmed by 2 bases and the J gene end by 5 bases; junction bases not matched to a gene: 8. Germline CDR1 and CDR2: SGHNT and YYREEE (reference sequence). The CDR3 is made up of 16 amino acids. CDR3 nucleotide sequence: TGTGCCAGCAGCTTCGTAGCGGGAGGGCCGTGGGAGACCCAGTACTTC. Amino acids: CASSFVAGGPWETQYF. Full variable domain (remainder filled in from reference TRBV5-4 and TRBJ2-5): ETGVTQSPTHLIKTRGQQVTLRCSSQSGHNTVSWYQQALGQGPQFIFQYYREEENGRGNFPPRFSGLQFPNYSSELNVNALELDDSALYLCASSFVAGGPWETQYFGPGTRLLVL.

The chain has TRBV10-3 and TRBJ1-5; 7 positions match TRBD1. V lost 3 bases and J lost 4; bases outside the gene matches: 6. The CDR3 is 15 amino acids. Germline V gene data show CDR1 as ENHRY and CDR2 as SYGVKD. The DNA for the CDR3 is TGTGCCATCAGTGATTGGGGACAGAATAATCAGCCCCAGCATTTT. Encoded protein: CAISDWGQNNQPQHF.

On this clone: Other DNA variants within this sample encode the same CDR3. The genes are TRBV27 and TRBJ2-7, with a possible D match to TRBD1 (6 bases). The germline CDR1 and CDR2 sequences are MNHEY and SMNVEV (reference sequence). The CDR3 loop spans 15 amino acids. Trimming stripped 2 bases from V and 0 bases from J, with 11 bases between. CDR3 sequence (DNA): TGTGCCAGCAGTTTAAGTGGGGGCAGCTCCTACGAGCAGTACTTC. Encoded protein: CASSLSGGSSYEQYF.

The rearrangement links TRBV2 to TRBJ1-5; unclear D gene. The CDR3 runs to 13 residues. In germline, CDR1 is SNHLY, CDR2 FYNNEI. V dropped 1 base and J dropped 5 bases, with 6 bases sitting between them. Here the CDR3 reads CASSEGTYQPQHF. CDR3 nucleotide sequence: TGTGCCAGCAGTGAAGGGACTTATCAGCCCCAGCATTTT.